These 23 T cell receptor beta chains share one sample of origin, sequenced in a study of blood T cells in healthy people across ages. Then a second PCR, running about 6 to 12 cycles, was carried out with a sample-barcoded 5' primer and a J-beta primer mix. From the 5' RACE reads, TCRdb called clonotypes with MiXCR, one entry per CDR3 protein. The profile shows some 640,000 distinct CDR3 sequences, about 28% of them singletons. The sample comprised blood. Every receptor here comes from an elderly woman in good health.

The chain uses TRBV7-9 and TRBJ1-6; D may be TRBD1 (5 bases). The germline V gene has CDR1 SEHNR and CDR2 FQNEAQ (reference sequence). This CDR3 is built from 14 residues. Trimming shortened V by 1 base and J by 10 bases, and 11 bases separated the two germline ends. The CDR3 nucleotides are TGTGCCAGCAGCTTAGGGCAGGGCATCTCACCCCTCCACTTT. This gives the protein CASSLGQGISPLHF.

This clonotype was detected only a few times. V is TRBV20-1 and J is TRBJ1-4, with 7 bases identical to TRBD1. Germline V gives CDR1 DFQATT, CDR2 SNEGSKA (reference sequence). The CDR3 covers 13 residues. With V trimmed by 4 bases and J by 7 bases, 6 bases remained unmatched. The CDR3 bases are TGCAGTGCTAAAGACAGGGCCCGTGAAAAACTGTTTTTT. Translation: CSAKDRAREKLFF.

The chain uses TRBV19 and TRBJ2-7; D not certain. Germline CDR1 LNHDA, CDR2 SQIVND (reference sequence). V lost 0 bases and J 1 base, leaving 10 bases between the germline ends. CDR3 size: 15 residues. Here the CDR3 reads CASSIDRSASYEQYF. The DNA for the CDR3 is TGTGCCAGTAGTATAGATCGGAGCGCGTCCTACGAGCAGTACTTC.

This chain links TRBV10-3 with TRBJ1-2; D not resolved. Germline lookup yields CDR1 ENHRY and CDR2 SYGVKD. The CDR3 has 16 residues. V lost 0 bases, J lost 0 bases, and 11 bases lay in between. CDR3 protein: CAISESGGPANYGYTF. In DNA, the CDR3 is TGTGCCATCAGTGAGTCAGGAGGGCCCGCTAACTATGGCTACACCTTC.

This clonotype came up many times. The chain joins TRBV6-1 to TRBJ2-3, with a weak D call TRBD1 (6 bases). V lost 4 bases and J 3 bases, leaving 11 bases between the germline ends. The CDR3 runs 14 residues. Germline V gene data show CDR1 as MNHNS and CDR2 as SASEGT. The CDR3 spells CASSVLTGTDTQYF. CDR3 sequence (DNA): TGTGCCAGCAGTGTACTGACAGGAACAGATACGCAGTATTTT.

Many counts were recorded for this clonotype. V usage is TRBV11-2 and J usage is TRBJ2-1, with TRBD2 as a possible D gene (5 bases). CDR3 length: 15 residues. V lost 4 bases to trimming and J lost 2 bases, with 12 bases between them. Germline V gene data show CDR1 as SGHAT and CDR2 as FQNNGV. The CDR3 sequence: CASSWTGSPYNEQFF. CDR3 DNA sequence: TGTGCCAGCAGCTGGACGGGGAGTCCCTACAATGAGCAGTTCTTC.

The rearrangement joins TRBV5-1 to TRBJ2-2, with TRBD2 identical over 14 bases. The CDR3 spans 17 residues. The V segment lost 4 bases and the J segment 5 bases; nucleotides outside the gene matches: 7. Germline V lookup: CDR1 SGHRS, CDR2 YFSETQ. The CDR3 DNA follows: TGCGCCAGCAGCGAGACTAGCGGGGGGGCTCGAACCGGGGAGCTGTTTTTT. This translates into CASSETSGGARTGELFF.

This clonotype occurred a few times. The CDR3 region has the DNA TGTGCCAGCAGCTTAACGGACTCTGGAAACACCATATATTTT. This gives the protein CASSLTDSGNTIYF. The V call is TRBV7-9, the J call TRBJ1-3; D unresolved. CDR1 SEHNR and CDR2 FQNEAQ come from the germline V gene (reference sequence). V lost 2 bases and J 0 bases, leaving 5 bases between the germline ends. This CDR3 is built from 14 residues.

Many counts were recorded for this clonotype. This chain uses TRBV6-1 with TRBJ1-5; D call uncertain. The CDR3 totals 15 residues. Germline lookup yields CDR1 MNHNS and CDR2 SASEGT. The V gene lost 0 bases and the J gene lost 2 bases, with 8 bases spanning the gap. CDR3 residues: CASSEALQGNQPQHF. The CDR3 DNA reads TGTGCCAGCAGTGAAGCGCTCCAGGGCAATCAGCCCCAGCATTTT.

On this clonotype: Since a much larger clone is just one base distant, this may be a read error. The chain links TRBV6-5 to TRBJ2-3, with TRBD2 identical over 8 bases. This CDR3 has 15 amino acids. CDR1 and CDR2 from the germline V gene are MNHEY and SVGAGI. CDR3 residues: CASSPLAGKPDTRYF. The CDR3 DNA is TGTGCCAGCAGCCCGTTAGCGGGAAAGCCAGATACGCGGTATTTT.

Remarks on this clonotype: A much larger clonotype is one base distant, so this may be a read error. The chain recombines TRBV10-3 with TRBJ2-7, with 12 bases identical to TRBD1. Germline lookup yields CDR1 ENHRY and CDR2 SYGVKD. V was pared by 5 bases and J by 6 bases, with 8 bases of the junction left unmatched. The CDR3 extends over 15 amino acids. The CDR3 DNA follows: TGTGCCATCAGTCTCGGGACAGGGGGCCATTGCGAGCAGTACTTC. Translating gives CAISLGTGGHCEQYF.

This clonotype was observed many times. This may be a read error: a much more frequent sequence differs by one nucleotide. The chain carries TRBV10-3 and TRBJ2-7; 8 bases align to TRBD2. The CDR3 is made up of 14 amino acids. V shed 11 bases, J shed 7 bases, and the junction held 16 bases outside the gene matches. Germline CDR1 reads ENHRY; CDR2 reads SYGVKD. CDR3 in DNA: TGTGCCGCCACTAGCGGATTCGGGTCCAATGAGCAGTACTTC. Encoded protein: CAATSGFGSNEQYF.

A word on this clonotype: A much larger clone lies one base from this, so it may be a read error. The chain is built from TRBV3-1 and TRBJ1-2; D is possibly TRBD1 (6 bases). The CDR3 is 15 residues long. V lost 4 bases, J lost 4 bases, and 16 bases lay in between. Per the germline V gene, CDR1 is LGHDT and CDR2 is YNNKEL (reference sequence). As DNA, the CDR3 is TGTGCCAGCAGCCTAAGGGCAGGGGTTCGCTATGGCTACACCTTC. Protein: CASSLRAGVRYGYTF.

Notes on this clonotype: This may arise from a read error, as a much more abundant clone is one base away. This chain's CDR3 is CSARGLVDTGERFF. CDR3 DNA sequence: TGCAGTGCTAGGGGACTAGTCGACACCGGGGAGCGGTTTTTT. This sequence joins TRBV20-1 and TRBJ2-2; 8 bases fit TRBD2. The CDR3 covers 14 residues. From germline, CDR1 is DFQATT and CDR2 SNEGSKA (reference sequence).

The table lists this clonotype with a few counts. This rearrangement joins TRBV5-6 to TRBJ1-1; 8 positions agree with TRBD1. The CDR3 extends over 14 amino acids. The ends lost 2 bases at V and 4 bases at J; junction bases unmatched: 4. Germline lookup yields CDR1 SGHDT and CDR2 YYEEEE. The CDR3 is CASSFRGRSTEAFF. The DNA for the CDR3 is TGTGCCAGCAGCTTCAGGGGGCGGAGCACTGAAGCTTTCTTT.

As regards this clonotype: A read error may be the cause here, since a much bigger clone is one base away. This sequence joins TRBV10-3 and TRBJ2-7; 9 nucleotides agree with TRBD1. This CDR3 is built from 16 residues. Germline V lookup: CDR1 ENHRY, CDR2 SYGVKD. The J segment lost 1 base and the V segment lost 2 bases, leaving 6 bases of the junction unmatched. The CDR3 DNA reads TGTGCCATCAGTGAGGCGCAGACAGGGGGATCCTACGAGCAGTACTTC. This translates into CAISEAQTGGSYEQYF.

This clonotype was detected ten times or more. The CDR3 nucleotides are TGCGCCAGCACCACCCACGGGACAGGGGGCACGGATTCACCCCTCCACTTT. Translating it yields CASTTHGTGGTDSPLHF. The chain is built from TRBV10-2 and TRBJ1-6; TRBD1 matches 12 bases. Germline assignment: CDR1 WSHSY and CDR2 SAAADI. V shed 7 bases, J shed 8 bases, and the junction held 12 bases outside the gene matches. The CDR3 has 17 amino acids.

In the case of this clonotype: One base away lies a much larger clone, so this may be a sequencing read error. The rearrangement links TRBV4-2 to TRBJ2-1; D remains unclear. Germline V lookup: CDR1 LGHNA, CDR2 YNFKEQ. This CDR3 contains 15 residues. V lost 0 bases and J 10 bases, leaving 16 bases between the germline ends. CDR3 coding DNA: TGTGCCAGCAGCCAAGATGCAAAGGGCTCCTACGAGCAGTTCTTC. Encoded protein: CASSQDAKGSYEQFF.

The table lists this clonotype with many counts. The chain uses TRBV20-1 and TRBJ1-2; D gene unclear. The germline V and J ends were trimmed by 6 bases and 0 bases, with 11 bases remaining between them. Germline CDR1 is DFQATT and CDR2 is SNEGSKA (reference sequence). CDR3 length: 13 amino acids. CDR3 residues: CSARTDANYGYTF. The CDR3 DNA reads as TGCAGTGCCCGGACCGACGCTAACTATGGCTACACCTTC.

The rearrangement links TRBV20-1 to TRBJ2-1; 12 bases are a match to TRBD2. The DNA matches TRBJ2-7 better at its end, which makes the J call doubtful. Germline-derived CDR1 and CDR2 are DFQATT and SNEGSKA (reference sequence). The CDR3 is 15 residues long. The chain's CDR3 is CSASRPSGGGNEQYF. The CDR3, as DNA: TGCAGTGCTAGTCGTCCTAGCGGGGGGGGCAATGAGCAGTACTTC.

This clonotype was recorded many times. The V gene is TRBV6-6, the J gene TRBJ2-6, with D uncertain. The CDR3 sequence is 15 residues long. The germline V and J ends were trimmed by 4 bases and 2 bases, with 9 bases remaining between them. Germline loops: CDR1 MNHNY, CDR2 SVGAGI (reference sequence). This CDR3 is CASSLAQPGANVLTF. The CDR3 region has the DNA TGTGCCAGCAGTTTGGCACAACCTGGGGCCAACGTCCTGACTTTC.

The chain couples TRBV6-2 or TRBV6-3 to TRBJ1-1; D might be TRBD1 (5 bases). The CDR3 covers 13 residues. V lost 7 bases and J lost 4, with 13 bases in between. The germline V gene has CDR1 MNHEY and CDR2 SVGEGT. The CDR3 DNA is TGTGCCAGCAATCGGGGGGAGGGCACTGAAGCTTTCTTT. It codes for CASNRGEGTEAFF.

The table lists this clonotype with many counts. This clone may be a read error of a much larger clone one base away. V gene TRBV7-2 combines with J gene TRBJ2-1; 9 nucleotides align to TRBD2. The J call may be incorrect, as the DNA end agrees better with TRBJ2-7. Germline CDR1 and CDR2: SGHTA and FQGNSA. The length of the CDR3 is 15 residues. DNA for the CDR3: TGTGCCAGCAGCTCTAGCGGGGCCTCCTACAATGAGCAGTACTTC. As protein: CASSSSGASYNEQYF.